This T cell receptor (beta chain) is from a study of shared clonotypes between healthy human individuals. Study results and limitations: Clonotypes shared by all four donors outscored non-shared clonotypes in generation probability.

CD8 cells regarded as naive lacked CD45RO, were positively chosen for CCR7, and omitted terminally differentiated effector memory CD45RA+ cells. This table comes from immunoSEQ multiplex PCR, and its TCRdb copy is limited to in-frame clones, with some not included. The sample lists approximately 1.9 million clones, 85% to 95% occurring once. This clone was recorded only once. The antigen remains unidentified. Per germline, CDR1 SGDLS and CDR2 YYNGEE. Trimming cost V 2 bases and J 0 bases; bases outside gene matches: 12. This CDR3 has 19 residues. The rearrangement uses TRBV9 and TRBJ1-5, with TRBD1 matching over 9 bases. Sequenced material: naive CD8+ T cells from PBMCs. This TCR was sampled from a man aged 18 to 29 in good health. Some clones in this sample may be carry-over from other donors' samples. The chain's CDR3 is CASSVGAGTGPHSNQPQHF. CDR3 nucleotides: TGTGCCAGCAGCGTCGGTGCCGGGACAGGGCCACATAGCAATCAGCCCCAGCATTTT.